This T cell receptor (beta chain) was sequenced in a study of shared clonotypes between healthy human individuals. On sorted subsets, replicate PCRs used 200 ng DNA, or roughly 30,000 T cell genomes. Using immunoSEQ multiplex PCR, the repertoire was profiled, and TCRdb retains in-frame clones only, with some absent. In the table there are about 980,000 clones, less than 85% of which are singletons. The CDR3 length is 15 residues. The trim removed 8 bases at V and 4 bases at J, leaving 5 bases unmatched. Germline-derived CDR1 and CDR2 are MNHNY and SVGAGI (reference sequence). Sequenced: memory CD4+ T cells sorted from blood. As to subset: CD45RA-negative fraction. This clonotype originated in a man between 18 and 35 years old in good health. V is TRBV6-6 and J is TRBJ2-1; 13 bases align to TRBD2. CDR3 in amino acids: CASRLAGGFYNEQFF. CDR3 in DNA: TGTGCCAGCCGACTAGCGGGGGGCTTTTACAATGAGCAGTTCTTC.